The next 26 T cell receptor beta chains were all read from a single sample in a study of blood T cell repertoires in COVID-19. The data were produced by immunoSEQ multiplex PCR, yet TCRdb's version contains in-frame clones alone and is incomplete. Among about 300,000 clones, about 90% were seen once, and the ten largest hold 5% to 7%. What was sequenced was peripheral blood. All receptors derive from a man in his late teens or twenties who had recovered from COVID-19.

V usage is TRBV20-1 and J usage is TRBJ2-7; maybe TRBD2 (6 bases). The CDR3 totals 13 residues. The V gene's germline CDR1 is DFQATT and CDR2 SNEGSKA (reference sequence). Trimming removed 3 bases from V and 6 bases from J, with 15 bases in between. The CDR3 DNA reads TGCAGTGCTAGTGACGGGAGAAGGGCCGAGCAGTACTTC. Translation: CSASDGRRAEQYF.

The rearrangement links TRBV3-1 (or the pseudogene TRBV3-2) to TRBJ2-3; D gene ambiguous. Trimming removed 2 bases from V and 4 bases from J, with 13 bases in between. Germline CDR1 LGHDT, CDR2 YNNKEL (reference sequence). This CDR3 is built from 15 residues. DNA for the CDR3: TGTGCCAGCAGCCAAAGTGGGCATGCGTCAGATACGCAGTATTTT. It codes for CASSQSGHASDTQYF.

This clone was seen just once. The J gene is TRBJ1-1, the V gene TRBV6-5, with a possible D match to TRBD1 (5 bases). Between the trimmed V and J ends, which lost 0 bases and 4 bases, there was a span of 12 bases. The CDR3 contains 15 residues. The germline gives CDR1 MNHEY, CDR2 SVGAGI. The CDR3 DNA is TGTGCCAGCAGTTACTCGAATGGGGCCGGCACTGAAGCTTTCTTT. This sequence encodes CASSYSNGAGTEAFF.

The chain combines TRBV3-1 (or the pseudogene TRBV3-2) with TRBJ2-1; 8 bases map to TRBD2. The CDR3 is made up of 15 amino acids. V lost 4 bases and J lost 8; bases outside the gene matches: 10. From germline, CDR1 is LGHDT and CDR2 YNNKEL (reference sequence). The CDR3 here is CASSPQTGGQDEQFF. In DNA, the CDR3 is TGTGCCAGCAGCCCCCAGACGGGGGGGCAGGATGAGCAGTTCTTC.

The chain couples TRBV4-1 to TRBJ1-1; 8 bases match TRBD1. Germline CDR1 and CDR2: MGHRA and YSYEKL. This CDR3 has 12 amino acids. With V trimmed by 3 bases and J by 10 bases, 4 bases remained unmatched. CDR3: CASSHVDRGAFF. For the CDR3, the DNA is TGCGCCAGCAGCCACGTCGACAGGGGAGCTTTCTTT.

The rearrangement uses TRBV7-2 and TRBJ2-3; 9 nucleotides match TRBD2. J gave up 4 bases and V 0 bases, and 5 bases lay outside the gene matches. The germline V gene has CDR1 SGHTA and CDR2 FQGNSA. The CDR3 has 16 amino acids. The CDR3 region has the DNA TGTGCCAGCAGCTTAGCTCCGCGGGGGGGCCCAGATACGCAGTATTTT. Encoded protein: CASSLAPRGGPDTQYF.

This clone appeared once. The rearrangement uses TRBV18 and TRBJ2-6, with D tentatively TRBD2 (6 bases). Per the germline V gene, CDR1 is KGHSH and CDR2 is LQKENI. CDR3 length equals 18 residues. V lost 3 bases and J 4 bases, leaving 19 bases between the germline ends. The CDR3 spells CASSPGVGAGPGANVLTF. CDR3 DNA: TGTGCCAGCTCACCGGGGGTTGGCGCGGGGCCCGGGGCCAACGTCCTGACTTTC.

This rearrangement joins TRBV5-1 to TRBJ2-3; TRBD2 agrees at 11 bases. Losses at the gene ends were 4 bases for V and 4 bases for J; bases not matched to a gene: 8. CDR1 SGHRS and CDR2 YFSETQ come from the germline V gene. CDR3 length equals 16 residues. The CDR3 spells CASSPGSGGAADTQYF. CDR3 nucleotide sequence: TGCGCCAGCAGCCCGGGTAGCGGGGGGGCCGCAGATACGCAGTATTTT.

The chain recombines TRBV7-8 with TRBJ2-2; TRBD2 matches at 9 bases. The CDR3 consists of 16 residues. The V gene end was trimmed by 1 base and the J gene end by 5 bases; junction bases not matched to a gene: 5. The germline V gene has CDR1 SGHVS and CDR2 FQNEAQ. CDR3 in DNA: TGTGCCAGCAGCTTAGGTAGCGGGAGTGTGACCGGGGAGCTGTTTTTT. It yields the protein CASSLGSGSVTGELFF.

The rearrangement joins TRBV4-1 to TRBJ1-3; D ambiguous. The V gene's germline CDR1 is MGHRA and CDR2 YSYEKL. CDR3 size: 15 residues. V shed 0 bases and J shed 0 bases, with 6 bases lying between them. CDR3 in DNA: TGCGCCAGCAGCCAAGAGTGGAGCTCTGGAAACACCATATATTTT. Encoded protein: CASSQEWSSGNTIYF.

V is TRBV10-2 and J is TRBJ2-7; 10 nucleotides match TRBD1. V lost 6 bases and J lost 2; bases outside the gene matches: 1. The germline V gene has CDR1 WSHSY and CDR2 SAAADI. The CDR3 sequence is 13 residues long. CDR3 protein: CASSGTGAYEQYF. DNA for the CDR3: TGCGCCAGCAGCGGGACAGGGGCCTACGAGCAGTACTTC.

The chain employs TRBV6-5 and TRBJ2-7; TRBD1 agrees at 7 bases. The ends lost 5 bases at V and 5 bases at J; junction bases unmatched: 9. There are 14 residues in the CDR3. From germline, CDR1 is MNHEY and CDR2 SVGAGI. In DNA, the CDR3 is TGTGCCAGCAGTCGAGGGGGCCAAGACCACGAGCAGTACTTC. It encodes CASSRGGQDHEQYF.

The J gene is TRBJ2-1, the V gene TRBV10-1; 15 nucleotides match TRBD2. The CDR3 has 16 amino acids. Looked up from germline, CDR1 is WNHNN and CDR2 is SYGVQD (reference sequence). Losses at the gene ends were 2 bases for V and 7 bases for J; bases not matched to a gene: 3. The CDR3 protein is CASSESGTSGRNEQFF. DNA of the CDR3: TGCGCCAGCAGTGAGAGCGGGACTAGCGGGAGGAATGAGCAGTTCTTC.

This rearrangement joins TRBV20-1 to TRBJ2-3; D ambiguous. V was cut by 3 bases and J by 4 bases, with 17 bases left in between. The CDR3 length is 15 residues. Germline V lookup: CDR1 DFQATT, CDR2 SNEGSKA (reference sequence). As DNA, the CDR3 is TGCAGTGCTAGTTTGGGTAGCAATCCTCCAGATACGCAGTATTTT. Its protein product is CSASLGSNPPDTQYF.

V is TRBV2 and J is TRBJ2-7; D may be TRBD1 (5 bases). The CDR3 is made up of 15 amino acids. V lost 2 bases to trimming and J lost 3 bases, with 14 bases between them. The germline CDR1 and CDR2 sequences are SNHLY and FYNNEI. The CDR3 nucleotides are TGTGCCAGCAGTGAACCGAGACAGACTCACTACGAGCAGTACTTC. It translates to CASSEPRQTHYEQYF. Complete variable domain (other parts from reference TRBV2 and TRBJ2-7): EPEVTQTPSHQVTQMGQEVILRCVPISNHLYFYWYRQILGQKVEFLVSFYNNEISEKSEIFDDQFSVERPDGSNFTLKIRSTKLEDSAMYFCASSEPRQTHYEQYFGPGTRLTVT.

This clone was seen a single time. This chain joins TRBV12-3 or TRBV12-4 and TRBJ1-4; D unclear. V gave up 1 base and J gave up 8 bases, with 8 bases separating them. The CDR3 runs 13 residues. CDR3 DNA: TGTGCCAGCAGTTTAGGAGGGTGGGAAAAACTGTTTTTT. Translated: CASSLGGWEKLFF.

The chain combines TRBV20-1 with TRBJ1-1; D is unresolved. The ends were cut back, 8 bases at V and 0 bases at J, with 7 bases in the middle. Per the germline V gene, CDR1 is DFQATT and CDR2 is SNEGSKA (reference sequence). The CDR3 loop spans 11 amino acids. The CDR3 loop is CSPGMNTEAFF. The CDR3 DNA reads as TGCAGTCCAGGTATGAACACTGAAGCTTTCTTT.

This chain links TRBV6-5 with TRBJ1-5, with 8 positions matching TRBD1. With V trimmed by 4 bases and J by 1 base, 3 bases remained unmatched. Germline CDR1 reads MNHEY; CDR2 reads SVGAGI. The CDR3 runs to 15 residues. The CDR3 region is CASSSSGGSNQPQHF. CDR3 nucleotide sequence: TGTGCCAGCAGTTCCTCAGGGGGCAGCAATCAGCCCCAGCATTTT.

V and J are TRBV11-2 and TRBJ2-1; 9 bases line up with TRBD1. Trimming cost V 6 bases and J 4 bases; bases outside gene matches: 7. Germline V CDR1 and CDR2: SGHAT, FQNNGV. This CDR3 is 15 amino acids long. Here the CDR3 DNA reads TGTGCCAGCAGTCGCGGGACAGGGTTGTACAATGAGCAGTTCTTC. Protein sequence: CASSRGTGLYNEQFF.

This chain uses TRBV6-5 with TRBJ1-1; tentatively, D is TRBD1 (6 bases). The CDR3 contains 12 residues. V lost 7 bases, J lost 7 bases, and 13 bases lay in between. Looked up from germline, CDR1 is MNHEY and CDR2 is SVGAGI. The CDR3 loop is CASMTGGLEAFF. The CDR3 nucleotides read TGTGCCAGCATGACGGGGGGGCTTGAAGCTTTCTTT.

CDR3 sequence (DNA): TGTGCCAGTAGTATGGGAGCAGGGGGCAATGAGCAGTTCTTC. Protein sequence: CASSMGAGGNEQFF. The chain has TRBV19 and TRBJ2-1; 7 nucleotides agree with TRBD1. Unmatched junction bases numbered 5, after V lost 3 bases and J lost 6 bases. Germline V CDR1 and CDR2: LNHDA, SQIVND (reference sequence). There are 14 residues in the CDR3.

CDR3 protein: CASSSRDGNQPQHF. DNA of the CDR3: TGTGCCAGCAGTTCGCGGGACGGGAATCAGCCCCAGCATTTT. The chain employs TRBV27 and TRBJ1-5; possibly TRBD1 for D (5 bases). CDR1 is MNHEY and CDR2 is SMNVEV in the germline V gene (reference sequence). The CDR3 contains 14 residues. Trimming took 4 bases from V and 4 from J, leaving 11 bases between them.

The chain links TRBV2 to TRBJ1-5, with 9 bases aligning to TRBD1. The CDR3 runs to 15 residues. The V segment lost 3 bases and the J segment 6 bases; nucleotides outside the gene matches: 6. Germline values: CDR1 SNHLY, CDR2 FYNNEI. The CDR3 sequence: CASSEGQGRGQPQHF. CDR3 DNA sequence: TGTGCCAGCAGTGAGGGACAGGGTAGGGGTCAGCCCCAGCATTTT.

The V and J genes are TRBV4-2 and TRBJ1-4, with D possibly matching TRBD1 (6 bases). Germline lookup yields CDR1 LGHNA and CDR2 YNFKEQ. Trimming pared 4 bases from V and 10 bases from J, leaving 19 bases between. The CDR3 sequence is 15 residues long. Here the CDR3 reads CASSPVGGDRGKLFF. CDR3 nucleotide sequence: TGTGCCAGCAGCCCGGTAGGGGGGGACCGTGGAAAACTGTTTTTT.

The chain joins TRBV5-4 to TRBJ2-1; 11 nucleotides match TRBD2. Germline lookup yields CDR1 SGHNT and CDR2 YYREEE (reference sequence). This CDR3 spans 16 amino acids. J gave up 4 bases and V 3 bases, and 6 bases lay outside the gene matches. CDR3 in amino acids: CASSWTGLAEYNEQFF. CDR3 bases: TGTGCCAGCAGCTGGACGGGACTAGCGGAATACAATGAGCAGTTCTTC.

The gene calls are TRBV28 and TRBJ2-5; 14 bases are a match to TRBD2. The CDR3 length is 15 residues. The V segment lost 6 bases and the J segment 3 bases; nucleotides outside the gene matches: 3. Germline V lookup: CDR1 MDHEN, CDR2 SYDVKM. The CDR3 coding sequence is TGTGCCAGCAGCCGACTAGCGGGAGGGAAAGAGACCCAGTACTTC. Translating it yields CASSRLAGGKETQYF. The complete variable domain, with remaining parts taken from reference TRBV28 and TRBJ2-5, reads DVKVTQSSRYLVKRTGEKVFLECVQDMDHENMFWYRQDPGLGLRLIYFSYDVKMKEKGDIPEGYSVSREKKERFSLILESASTNQTSMYLCASSRLAGGKETQYFGPGTRLLVL.